The 30 T cell receptor beta chains listed next were all sequenced from one sample in a study of control samples from healthy donors and cancer patients. Measured with immunoSEQ multiplex PCR; TCRdb has only the in-frame clones, and not every one. This sample carries 120,000 or so clones, roughly 84% of them seen once, and the ten largest clones take 1.5% to 2%. Input material: blood. All receptors derive from a man between 18 and 35 years old in good health.

The chain employs TRBV11-2 and TRBJ2-2; D uncertain. Germline V gives CDR1 SGHAT, CDR2 FQNNGV. This CDR3 region has 14 residues. The germline V and J ends were trimmed by 6 bases and 2 bases, with 10 bases remaining between them. CDR3 region: CASRISLNTGELFF. Written as DNA, the CDR3 is TGTGCCAGCAGGATATCCTTAAACACCGGGGAGCTGTTTTTT.

The rearrangement joins TRBV14 to TRBJ2-7, with 10 bases lining up with TRBD1. From germline, CDR1 is SGHDN and CDR2 FVKESK. After removal of 3 bases from V and 4 bases from J, the junction contained 3 bases not matched to a gene. This CDR3 region has 14 residues. Here the CDR3 DNA reads TGTGCCAGCAGCCACCGGGACAGGGGATACGAGCAGTACTTC. This gives the protein CASSHRDRGYEQYF.

The chain recombines TRBV6-1 with TRBJ1-4; no clear D gene. Germline V CDR1 and CDR2: MNHNS, SASEGT. The V end was cut by 9 bases, the J end by 4 bases, with 15 bases between. CDR3 length equals 14 residues. The CDR3 nucleotides are TGTGCCAGTCAACGGCAGGCTCTTAATGAAAAACTGTTTTTT. Residues: CASQRQALNEKLFF.

This rearrangement joins TRBV6-6 to TRBJ1-5; possibly TRBD1 for D (5 bases). Germline CDR1 is MNHNY and CDR2 is SVGAGI (reference sequence). Trimming took 0 bases from V and 0 from J, leaving 6 bases between them. This CDR3 comprises 15 residues. The CDR3 spells CASSYSTVSNQPQHF. CDR3 coding DNA: TGTGCCAGCAGTTACTCGACAGTTAGCAATCAGCCCCAGCATTTT.

The chain is built from TRBV5-4 and TRBJ2-1; D is ambiguous. From germline, CDR1 is SGHNT and CDR2 YYREEE (reference sequence). This CDR3 is 15 amino acids long. V lost 6 bases, J lost 5 bases, and 18 bases lay in between. The CDR3 region is CASTTQPPGNNEQFF. CDR3 nucleotide sequence: TGTGCCAGCACCACCCAGCCTCCTGGAAACAATGAGCAGTTCTTC.

V gene TRBV30 combines with J gene TRBJ1-1, with a tentative D call TRBD1 (5 bases). Germline CDR1 and CDR2: GTSNPN and SVGIG (reference sequence). V lost 3 bases and J lost 1, with 12 bases in between. This CDR3 is 14 amino acids long. CDR3 region: CAWSRGVTNTEAFF. CDR3 DNA sequence: TGTGCCTGGAGCCGGGGGGTGACGAACACTGAAGCTTTCTTT.

The rearrangement joins TRBV7-9 to TRBJ2-5; D possibly corresponds to TRBD1 (5 bases). Trimming shortened V by 2 bases and J by 5 bases, and 12 bases separated the two germline ends. The CDR3 is made up of 14 amino acids. Germline loops: CDR1 SEHNR, CDR2 FQNEAQ (reference sequence). CDR3 bases: TGTGCCAGCAGCTTATGGGGCGTTGGGGAGACCCAGTACTTC. This codes for CASSLWGVGETQYF. Full variable domain (missing parts from reference TRBV7-9 and TRBJ2-5): DTGVSQNPRHKITKRGQNVTFRCDPISEHNRLYWYRQTLGQGPEFLTYFQNEAQLEKSRLLSDRFSAERPKGSFSTLEIQRTEQGDSAMYLCASSLWGVGETQYFGPGTRLLVL.

J is TRBJ1-1 and V is TRBV10-3; the match to TRBD1 covers 9 bases. The length of the CDR3 is 14 residues. With V trimmed by 7 bases and J by 5 bases, 8 bases remained unmatched. The germline V gene encodes CDR1 ENHRY and CDR2 SYGVKD. CDR3 in DNA: TGTGCCATCAAAAGACGGACAGGGGTGACTGAAGCTTTCTTT. Its protein product is CAIKRRTGVTEAFF.

In regard to this clone: Other DNA sequences in this specimen translate into the identical CDR3. The CDR3 sequence is CAWSVSGNTIYF. For the CDR3, the DNA is TGTGCCTGGAGTGTAAGTGGAAACACCATATATTTT. This sequence joins TRBV30 and TRBJ1-3; D is ambiguous. Germline V lookup: CDR1 GTSNPN, CDR2 SVGIG (reference sequence). The ends were cut back, 0 bases at V and 3 bases at J, with 3 bases in the middle. There are 12 residues in the CDR3.

The chain links TRBV25-1 to TRBJ1-2; maybe TRBD1 (6 bases). The CDR3 extends over 14 amino acids. Trimming left V 3 bases short and J 8 bases short, with 16 bases between. Germline lookup yields CDR1 MGHDK and CDR2 SYGVNS. The CDR3 sequence is CASSEGGQGRGYTF. The CDR3 bases are TGTGCCAGCAGTGAGGGGGGGCAGGGACGGGGCTACACCTTC.

The table lists this clone with a few counts. This chain joins TRBV28 and TRBJ1-4, with D hard to call. Trimming removed 5 bases at V and 2 bases at J, with 15 bases between. Germline V CDR1 and CDR2: MDHEN, SYDVKM. This CDR3 has 16 residues. The CDR3 sequence: CASSTPMGRTNEKLFF. CDR3 nucleotides: TGTGCCAGCAGTACCCCGATGGGGAGGACTAATGAAAAACTGTTTTTT. Full variable domain (remainder filled in from reference TRBV28 and TRBJ1-4): DVKVTQSSRYLVKRTGEKVFLECVQDMDHENMFWYRQDPGLGLRLIYFSYDVKMKEKGDIPEGYSVSREKKERFSLILESASTNQTSMYLCASSTPMGRTNEKLFFGSGTQLSVL.

As DNA, the CDR3 is TGTGCCAGCAGCTTCGGGACAAACGATCAGCCCCAGCATTTT. Its protein is CASSFGTNDQPQHF. The V gene is TRBV7-8, the J gene TRBJ1-5, with D possibly matching TRBD1 (6 bases). CDR1 SGHVS and CDR2 FQNEAQ come from the germline V gene. The germline V and J ends were trimmed by 3 bases and 5 bases, with 11 bases remaining between them. The CDR3 sequence is 14 residues long.

The CDR3 spells CASSAGYRGQDRDTEAFF. The CDR3 region has the DNA TGTGCCAGCAGTGCAGGTTACAGGGGGCAAGATAGGGACACTGAAGCTTTCTTT. This chain connects TRBV11-3 to TRBJ1-1; 9 nucleotides line up with TRBD1. V trimming: 6 bases; J trimming: 3 bases; junction bases outside the gene matches: 17. The germline V gene encodes CDR1 SGHNT and CDR2 YENEEA. This CDR3 is built from 18 residues. Filled out from reference TRBV11-3 and TRBJ1-1, the complete variable domain reads EAGVVQSPRYKIIEKKQPVAFWCNPISGHNTLYWYLQNLGQGPELLIRYENEEAVDDSQLPKDRFSAERLKGVDSTLKIQPAELGDSAVYLCASSAGYRGQDRDTEAFFGQGTRLTVV.

This chain links TRBV13 with TRBJ2-7, with TRBD2 matching 13 bases. CDR3 length: 17 residues. V lost 5 bases, J lost 6 bases, and 13 bases stayed unmatched. Germline V lookup: CDR1 PRHDT, CDR2 FYEKMQ (reference sequence). The CDR3 reads CASSDGKRGLAGPEQYF. The DNA for the CDR3 is TGTGCCAGCAGCGACGGGAAGAGGGGACTAGCGGGACCCGAGCAGTACTTC. The entire variable domain, with the rest obtained from reference TRBV13 and TRBJ2-7, is as follows: AAGVIQSPRHLIKEKRETATLKCYPIPRHDTVYWYQQGPGQDPQFLISFYEKMQSDKGSIPDRFSAQQFSDYHSELNMSSLELGDSALYFCASSDGKRGLAGPEQYFGPGTRLTVT.

This clone appeared a single time. This chain links TRBV3-1 (or the pseudogene TRBV3-2) with TRBJ2-1; no clear D gene. Germline CDR1 LGHDT, CDR2 YNNKEL (reference sequence). V shed 3 bases and J shed 7 bases, with 7 bases lying between them. The CDR3 covers 12 residues. For the CDR3, the DNA is TGTGCCAGCAGCCATAGAGTGAATGAGCAGTTCTTC. It yields the protein CASSHRVNEQFF.

The chain couples TRBV28 to TRBJ1-3, with a weak D call TRBD1 (5 bases). The CDR3 length is 16 residues. V shed 7 bases and J shed 0 bases, with 16 bases lying between them. Germline CDR1 reads MDHEN; CDR2 reads SYDVKM. CDR3 sequence (DNA): TGTGCCAGCACCCTTGGGGGTCCCTCCTCTGGAAACACCATATATTTT. Translation gives CASTLGGPSSGNTIYF.

This sequence joins TRBV11-3 and TRBJ1-2; a weak D match, TRBD1 (6 bases). V lost 3 bases and J lost 0, with 20 bases in between. This CDR3 contains 18 residues. From germline, CDR1 is SGHNT and CDR2 YENEEA. CDR3 sequence reads: CASSFVWGRYSTNYGYTF. CDR3 nucleotides: TGTGCCAGCAGCTTCGTTTGGGGGCGTTACAGTACTAACTATGGCTACACCTTC.

The chain links TRBV28 to TRBJ1-4; no clear D. The ends were cut back, 5 bases at V and 8 bases at J, with 12 bases in the middle. Germline loops: CDR1 MDHEN, CDR2 SYDVKM. There are 13 residues in the CDR3. CDR3 in amino acids: CASSLIGEEKLFF. The CDR3 bases are TGTGCCAGCAGTCTGATCGGAGAGGAAAAACTGTTTTTT.

CDR3 in DNA: TGTGCCAGCACAGGGGGACAATCATACGAGCAGTACTTC. Translation gives CASTGGQSYEQYF. This chain joins TRBV7-2 and TRBJ2-7; 7 bases are shared with TRBD1. Germline assignment: CDR1 SGHTA and CDR2 FQGNSA. Unmatched junction bases numbered 7, after V lost 7 bases and J lost 4 bases. The CDR3 loop spans 13 amino acids.

This chain connects TRBV7-9 to TRBJ2-1; TRBD1 matches 9 bases. CDR3 size: 17 residues. V shed 5 bases and J 7 bases; nucleotides not matched to a gene: 15. Germline assignment: CDR1 SEHNR and CDR2 FQNEAQ (reference sequence). CDR3: CASSPRTGALPFNEQFF. CDR3 coding DNA: TGTGCCAGCAGCCCCAGGACAGGGGCCCTACCATTTAATGAGCAGTTCTTC.

This chain links TRBV5-6 with TRBJ2-1; TRBD2 agrees at 14 bases. V shed 1 base and J 8 bases; nucleotides not matched to a gene: 8. The CDR3 contains 17 residues. CDR1 and CDR2 from the germline V gene are SGHDT and YYEEEE. CDR3 nucleotide sequence: TGTGCCAGCAGCTTGCGATCGGGACTAGCGGGAGTGGATGAGCAGTTCTTC. Translated: CASSLRSGLAGVDEQFF.

V usage is TRBV24-1 and J usage is TRBJ2-1; D gene uncertain. The CDR3 spans 11 residues. The V and J ends lost 3 bases and 11 bases respectively, with 7 bases between them. Germline CDR1 KGHDR, CDR2 SFDVKD. The CDR3 DNA reads TGTGCCACCAGTGATATAGCAAAGCAGTTCTTC. Its protein is CATSDIAKQFF.

This clone was detected many times. The chain joins TRBV25-1 to TRBJ1-2; 7 positions match TRBD1. The V gene's germline CDR1 is MGHDK and CDR2 SYGVNS. The CDR3 has 15 residues. Losses at the gene ends were 3 bases for V and 4 bases for J; bases not matched to a gene: 8. The DNA for the CDR3 is TGTGCCAGCAGTGACTCCAACAGGGGCAGCTATGGCTACACCTTC. It specifies CASSDSNRGSYGYTF.

The gene calls are TRBV19 and TRBJ1-2; D is ambiguous. Trimming shortened V by 5 bases and J by 6 bases, and 16 bases separated the two germline ends. The CDR3 runs 14 residues. Per germline, CDR1 LNHDA and CDR2 SQIVND (reference sequence). The CDR3 DNA reads TGTGCCAGTAGTCCGCGGGCCAGAAAGGATGGCTACACCTTC. Protein: CASSPRARKDGYTF. Filled out from reference TRBV19 and TRBJ1-2, the complete variable domain reads DGGITQSPKYLFRKEGQNVTLSCEQNLNHDAMYWYRQDPGQGLRLIYYSQIVNDFQKGDIAEGYSVSREKKESFPLTVTSAQKNPTAFYLCASSPRARKDGYTFGSGTRLTVV.

The rearrangement links TRBV19 to TRBJ2-1; 8 nucleotides match TRBD1. The CDR3 is 17 amino acids. Germline CDR1 is LNHDA and CDR2 is SQIVND (reference sequence). V shed 0 bases and J 6 bases; nucleotides not matched to a gene: 10. The DNA for the CDR3 is TGTGCCAGTAGTATAGATCTCCCAGGGGGCAGATCCAATGAGCAGTTCTTC. It translates to CASSIDLPGGRSNEQFF. The entire variable domain, with the rest obtained from reference TRBV19 and TRBJ2-1, is as follows: DGGITQSPKYLFRKEGQNVTLSCEQNLNHDAMYWYRQDPGQGLRLIYYSQIVNDFQKGDIAEGYSVSREKKESFPLTVTSAQKNPTAFYLCASSIDLPGGRSNEQFFGPGTRLTVL.

The chain carries TRBV6-5 and TRBJ2-7; a weak D match, TRBD2 (7 bases). The V gene lost 8 bases and the J gene lost 2 bases, with 13 bases spanning the gap. This CDR3 is 13 amino acids long. Germline V gives CDR1 MNHEY, CDR2 SVGAGI. CDR3 amino acids: CASGRGGAYEQYF. The DNA of the CDR3 is TGTGCCAGCGGAAGGGGGGGCGCCTACGAGCAGTACTTC.

V gene TRBV7-2 combines with J gene TRBJ2-7; TRBD2 agrees at 11 bases. V gave up 5 bases and J gave up 2 bases; unmatched junction bases: 8. The CDR3 spans 16 residues. CDR1 and CDR2 (germline): SGHTA, FQGNSA. CDR3 in DNA: TGTGCCAGCAGCCAGTCTTTTAGCGGGAGGGCCTACGAGCAGTACTTC. It translates to CASSQSFSGRAYEQYF.

This chain connects TRBV5-1 to TRBJ1-5; D may be TRBD1 (5 bases). The V gene lost 4 bases and the J gene lost 6 bases, with 17 bases spanning the gap. Per the germline V gene, CDR1 is SGHRS and CDR2 is YFSETQ. The CDR3 runs 15 residues. CDR3 coding DNA: TGCGCCAGCAGCCCCCGTGGGGGTTCGGGTCAGCCCCAGCATTTT. Translating gives CASSPRGGSGQPQHF.

The V and J genes are TRBV7-8 and TRBJ1-1, with D unresolved. The CDR3 consists of 13 residues. V lost 0 bases and J lost 10, with 12 bases in between. CDR1 is SGHVS, CDR2 FQNEAQ, per germline. DNA of the CDR3: TGTGCCAGCAGCTTAGCGGGGAGGGAAAGAGCTTTCTTT. This sequence encodes CASSLAGRERAFF.

The CDR3 sequence: CASSPGSSGANVLTF. CDR3 coding DNA: TGTGCCAGCAGCCCGGGATCATCTGGGGCCAACGTCCTGACTTTC. The chain uses TRBV7-9 and TRBJ2-6; D perhaps matches TRBD2 (5 bases). The CDR3 length is 15 residues. Trimming left V 5 bases short and J 1 base short, with 9 bases between. In germline, CDR1 is SEHNR, CDR2 FQNEAQ (reference sequence).